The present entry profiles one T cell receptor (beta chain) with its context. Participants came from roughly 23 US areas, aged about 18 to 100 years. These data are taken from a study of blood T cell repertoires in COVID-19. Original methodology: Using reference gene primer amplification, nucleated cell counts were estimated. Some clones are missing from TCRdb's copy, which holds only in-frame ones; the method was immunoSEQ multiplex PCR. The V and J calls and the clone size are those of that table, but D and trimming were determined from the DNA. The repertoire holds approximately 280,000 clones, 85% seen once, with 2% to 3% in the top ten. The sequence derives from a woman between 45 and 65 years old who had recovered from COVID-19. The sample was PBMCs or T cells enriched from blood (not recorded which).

Here the CDR3 reads CASSFYDRGDEQYF. CDR3 coding DNA: TGTGCCAGCAGCTTCTATGACAGGGGCGACGAGCAGTACTTC. This rearrangement joins TRBV3-1 (or the pseudogene TRBV3-2) to TRBJ2-7; TRBD1 aligns across 8 bases. Germline V gives CDR1 LGHDT, CDR2 YNNKEL (reference sequence). This CDR3 is 14 amino acids long. V lost 5 bases, J lost 5 bases, and 8 bases stayed unmatched.